Included here is one TCR beta chain sequence, with context. Its matching antigen is unknown. The source of the sample is a study of T cell repertoires and HLA-DP antigens. TCRdb's copy holds only in-frame clones and misses some; the assay was immunoSEQ multiplex PCR. The sample records roughly 73,000 clones, about four fifths being singletons. The V and J ends lost 1 base and 10 bases respectively, with 10 bases between them. The CDR3 runs 12 residues. Germline-derived CDR1 and CDR2 are SGHVS and FQNEAQ. General study points: Total CD4+ responders were stimulated by HeLa antigen-presenting cells.

This TCR derives from a man in his sixties in good health and CMV-seronegative. Sequencing input: CD4+ T cells from PBMCs. The rearrangement uses TRBV7-8 and TRBJ1-1; D remains unclear. Written as DNA, the CDR3 is TGTGCCAGCAGCTTAGTTCTGGGTACAGCTTTCTTT. This translates into CASSLVLGTAFF.